These T cell receptor beta chains were read from a single sample in a study of blood T cell repertoires in COVID-19. The data were produced by immunoSEQ multiplex PCR, yet TCRdb's version contains in-frame clones alone and is incomplete. The data hold a few hundred thousand clones, with around 83% observed a single time. Sequencing was performed on PBMCs or T cells enriched from blood (not recorded which). These receptors were obtained from a woman in her 50s who had recovered from COVID-19. Each CDR3 is given with its conserved first and last residue. The D gene is left open where the match is weak. Size values are once, few and many counts, or a class for expanded clones, and some rows have none.

>.|TRBV5-1|TRBD2|TRBJ2-5
TGCGCCAGCAGCCATAGCGGGGGGGGAGAGACCCAGTACTTC
CASSHSGGGETQYF
>.|TRBV6-5|TRBD1|TRBJ1-1
TGTGCCAGCAGGCGACAGGGAGACACTGAAGCTTTCTTT
CASRRQGDTEAFF
>.|TRBV19|TRBD1|TRBJ1-3
TGTGCCAGTACCTATCGGACAGGGGGTTCCTTTGGAAACACCATATATTTT
CASTYRTGGSFGNTIYF
>.|TRBV25-1|.|TRBJ1-5
TGTGCCAGCAGTAGGGGAAATCAGCCCCAGCATTTT
CASSRGNQPQHF
>once|TRBV2|TRBD2|TRBJ2-2
TGTGCCAGCAGTGAAAGACTAGCGGGGACCGGGGAGCTGTTTTTT
CASSERLAGTGELFF
>.|TRBV6-5|.|TRBJ1-3
TGTGCCAGCAGTTACGGTCGGGTAGCTGGAAACACCATATATTTT
CASSYGRVAGNTIYF
>.|TRBV27|.|TRBJ2-2
TGTGCCAGCAGTTTATCGACAGTGAACACCGGGGAGCTGTTTTTT
CASSLSTVNTGELFF
>.|TRBV9|.|TRBJ1-1
TGTGCCAGCAGCCCCCCGGGGTTCATGAACACTGAAGCTTTCTTT
CASSPPGFMNTEAFF
>.|TRBV5-5|.|TRBJ1-1
TGTGCCAGCAGCTTGATAGGCAGGGATAACACTGAAGCTTTCTTT
CASSLIGRDNTEAFF
>.|TRBV19|TRBD1|TRBJ1-4
TGTGCCAGTAGTCGGGACAGGGGGGGTGAAAAACTGTTTTTT
CASSRDRGGEKLFF
>.|TRBV15|.|TRBJ1-2
TGTGCCACCAGCAGAGATTACGGGACACCCGCTTCTAACTATGGCTACACCTTC
CATSRDYGTPASNYGYTF
>once|TRBV6-1|.|TRBJ1-1
TGTGCCAGCAGTGAAATATTGGAAGCTTTCTTT
CASSEILEAFF
>.|TRBV6-1|TRBD1|TRBJ2-7
TGTGCCAGCACCTACGGACAGGGATCCTACGAGCAGTACTTC
CASTYGQGSYEQYF
>.|TRBV5-5|.|TRBJ2-7
TGTGCCAGCAGCTTGGGCGAGATCTCCTACGAGCAGTACTTC
CASSLGEISYEQYF
>.|TRBV5-6|.|TRBJ2-7
TGTGCCAGCAGCTCCACAACCCAATACGAGCAGTACTTC
CASSSTTQYEQYF
>.|TRBV28|.|TRBJ2-7
TGTGCCAGCGCCATCGGGACACTTAACAAATACGAGCAGTACTTC
CASAIGTLNKYEQYF
>.|TRBV7-3|.|TRBJ2-2
TGTGCCAGCAGCAAGCATGGGGGGAGGACCGGGGAGCTGTTTTTT
CASSKHGGRTGELFF
>.|TRBV15|.|TRBJ1-1
TGTGCCACCAGCAAGACAGCAAACACTGAAGCTTTCTTT
CATSKTANTEAFF
>few|TRBV29-1|.|TRBJ1-5
TGCAGCGTGTACCAGGGGAAAGGTCAGCCCCAGCATTTT
CSVYQGKGQPQHF
>.|TRBV9|TRBD2|TRBJ2-5
TGTGCCAGCAGCGTAGTGGGGGGGTTGGAGACCCAGTACTTC
CASSVVGGLETQYF
>.|TRBV2|TRBD1|TRBJ1-5
TGTGCCAGCAGGGACACACCAACAGGGGGCAATCAGCCCCAGCATTTT
CASRDTPTGGNQPQHF
>.|TRBV20-1|TRBD2|TRBJ2-1
TGCAGTGCTGGAATAGCGGGGGGAAGGTTCTTC
CSAGIAGGRFF
>.|TRBV2|TRBD1|TRBJ2-3
TGTGCCAGCCGGGACAGGGTGGGTAGACAATACACAGATACGCAGTATTTT
CASRDRVGRQYTDTQYF
>.|TRBV12-2|.|TRBJ1-2
TGTGCAAGTCGCTTAGGGTATTCGGGAGAAGGCTACACCTTC
CASRLGYSGEGYTF
>.|TRBV3-1/TRBV3-2|TRBD2|TRBJ2-1
TGTGCCAACCGCTGCGGGAGGGGGCGGGGGCAGTTCTTC
CANRCGRGRGQFF
>.|TRBV25-1|.|TRBJ1-5
TGTGCCAGCAGTGCAGGGTCCCTCAATCAGCCCCAGCATTTT
CASSAGSLNQPQHF
>.|TRBV10-1|.|TRBJ1-2
TGCGCCGGCAACTATGGCTACACCTTC
CAGNYGYTF
>.|TRBV4-3|TRBD2|TRBJ2-1
TGCGCCAGCAGCCAAGAGACTAGCGGGGGTCTGGATGAGCAGTTCTTC
CASSQETSGGLDEQFF
>.|TRBV7-9|TRBD1|TRBJ1-4
TGTGCCAGCAGCCCAGGGGGCCTGAGTGAAAAACTGTTTTTT
CASSPGGLSEKLFF
>.|TRBV4-2|TRBD2|TRBJ2-1
TGTGCCAGCAGCCAAGAAGTGTCTAGCGGGACCCTCACCTACAATGAGCAGTTCTTC
CASSQEVSSGTLTYNEQFF
>.|TRBV28|TRBD1|TRBJ1-2
TGTGCCATACAGGGGAATGCTGGCTACACCTTC
CAIQGNAGYTF
>.|TRBV29-1|TRBD1|TRBJ1-3
TGCAGCGTCGTAGAGGGGGCTGTATCTGGAAACACCATATATTTT
CSVVEGAVSGNTIYF
>.|TRBV5-4|TRBD1|TRBJ2-7
TGTGCCAGCAGCTCGGACAGGGGGGGACCCTACGAGCAGTACTTC
CASSSDRGGPYEQYF